The present T cell receptor (beta chain) was sequenced within a study of OX40 agonist ivuxolimab in advanced cancers. Study outcomes and limitations: Nonresponders included some who also had low normalized T-cell clonal expansion.

Autoimmune disease history or systemic immunosuppression barred patients. The investigators sampled blood at baseline, at cycle 4 day 1, and at cycle 7 day 1. Between the trimmed V and J ends, which lost 6 bases and 3 bases, there was a span of 9 bases. The CDR3 has 12 amino acids. Germline CDR1 is MNHNY and CDR2 is SVGAGI (reference sequence). The protocol was immunoSEQ multiplex PCR, while the TCRdb copy is restricted to in-frame clones and leaves out a portion. The sample lists 82,000 or so clones, more than 70% occurring once. This clone was seen more than once but under ten times. What it binds is not known.

The sequence came from an adult with an advanced solid tumor such as melanoma, head and neck, liver or kidney cancer. The sample here was CD4+ or CD8+ T cells sorted from blood, taken in a trial of the OX40 agonist ivuxolimab. The chain uses TRBV6-6 and TRBJ2-7, with D maybe TRBD2 (5 bases). The CDR3: CASRDWGYEQYF. CDR3 sequence (DNA): TGTGCCAGCAGGGACTGGGGCTACGAGCAGTACTTC.